A single sample is the source of the 11 T cell receptor beta chains below, sequenced in a study of regulatory T cells in long-lasting Graves disease. Time point given: newly diagnosed GD, antithyroid drugs for less than 3 months. PBMC-derived RNA was used for the TCR library. Combining iRepertoire HTBI primers with Arm-PCR of CDR3 regions, the authors built TCR beta libraries. TCRdb redid the calling of the multiplex PCR reads with MiXCR, one entry per CDR3 protein. The table lists 550,000 to 700,000 distinct CDR3 sequences, 15% to 20% of them singletons. This sample also appeared in a second study, on T cells in Graves' hyperthyroidism and ophthalmopathy.

This specimen consisted of peripheral blood mononuclear cells (PBMCs), obtained at new diagnosis, from a patient treated with antithyroid drugs. These receptor sequences come from a man between 18 and 35 years old with Graves disease.

Only a few counts were recorded for this clonotype. The chain joins TRBV30 to TRBJ2-7, with D hard to call. Between the trimmed V and J ends, which lost 0 bases and 2 bases, there was a span of 5 bases. There are 12 residues in the CDR3. In germline, CDR1 is GTSNPN, CDR2 SVGIG (reference sequence). The CDR3 DNA is TGTGCCTGGAGTGTAAACCCCTACGAGCAGTACTTC. This codes for CAWSVNPYEQYF.

This clonotype was observed a handful of times. V is TRBV5-1 and J is TRBJ2-6, with 8 bases identical to TRBD1. The ends lost 4 bases at V and 0 bases at J; junction bases unmatched: 9. This CDR3 region has 18 residues. The germline V gene encodes CDR1 SGHRS and CDR2 YFSETQ. The chain's CDR3 is CASSMRTGPSSGANVLTF. The DNA for the CDR3 is TGCGCCAGCAGCATGAGGACAGGGCCGTCCTCTGGGGCCAACGTCCTGACTTTC.

This clonotype was recorded many times. This chain uses TRBV12-3 or TRBV12-4 with TRBJ2-7; D perhaps matches TRBD2 (5 bases). Trimming removed 7 bases from V and 3 bases from J, with 22 bases in between. This CDR3 spans 16 amino acids. The CDR3, as DNA: TGTGCCAGCACCATTGGGAGAGCACCACTAGGCTACGAGCAGTACTTC. Protein sequence: CASTIGRAPLGYEQYF.

Of note for this clonotype: It may be a read error: a sequence one base away is much more abundant. J is TRBJ1-1 and V is TRBV18, with D unresolved. Per germline, CDR1 KGHSH and CDR2 LQKENI. The CDR3 consists of 15 residues. CDR3 coding DNA: TGTGTCAGCGCCCTGCGGCGGGGTATGAACACTGAAGCTTTCTTT. This encodes CVSALRRGMNTEAFF.

This clonotype was detected a few times. The chain carries TRBV28 and TRBJ2-7; 11 bases are a match to TRBD2. V trimming: 3 bases; J trimming: 2 bases; junction bases outside the gene matches: 3. Looked up from germline, CDR1 is MDHEN and CDR2 is SYDVKM. The CDR3 spans 15 residues. As DNA, the CDR3 is TGTGCCAGCAGTTTCATGACTAGCGGGACCTACGAGCAGTACTTC. Its translation: CASSFMTSGTYEQYF.

As concerns this clonotype: Its ends do not fully match the called genes, so a read error is possible. The rearrangement joins TRBV3-1 to TRBJ2-7; 8 bases align to TRBD1. The germline V gene has CDR1 LGHDT and CDR2 YNNKEL (reference sequence). The CDR3 spans 14 residues. The CDR3 here is CASGQRGRGREQYF. The CDR3 region has the DNA TGTGCCAGCGGCCAACGGGGCAGGGGGCGCGAGCAGTACTTC.

This clonotype came up many times. This chain connects TRBV28 to TRBJ2-7, with D perhaps TRBD1 (5 bases). V was pared by 6 bases and J by 3 bases, with 9 bases between. The CDR3 sequence is 12 residues long. CDR1 MDHEN and CDR2 SYDVKM come from the germline V gene. CDR3 in DNA: TGTGCCAGCAGGCCGGACAACTACGAGCAGTACTTC. This encodes CASRPDNYEQYF. Full variable domain (outside the CDR3, taken from reference TRBV28 and TRBJ2-7): DVKVTQSSRYLVKRTGEKVFLECVQDMDHENMFWYRQDPGLGLRLIYFSYDVKMKEKGDIPEGYSVSREKKERFSLILESASTNQTSMYLCASRPDNYEQYFGPGTRLTVT.

This clonotype was seen more than once but under ten times. The V gene is TRBV5-1, the J gene TRBJ1-2, with D tentatively TRBD1 (6 bases). CDR3 size: 12 residues. Germline V gives CDR1 SGHRS, CDR2 YFSETQ. The ends were cut back, 4 bases at V and 6 bases at J, with 10 bases in the middle. DNA for the CDR3: TGCGCCAGCAGCCTGGGGGCGAATGGCTACACCTTC. It encodes CASSLGANGYTF.

This chain links TRBV13 with TRBJ1-1; D is ambiguous. Germline CDR1 is PRHDT and CDR2 is FYEKMQ (reference sequence). Trimming took off 8 bases at V and 7 bases at J, with 14 bases between the two ends. CDR3 length: 12 residues. The CDR3, as DNA: TGTGCCAGCGGCGTACGGGGATTTGAAGCTTTCTTT. Its protein product is CASGVRGFEAFF.

This chain connects TRBV4-1 to TRBJ2-7, with D perhaps being TRBD1 or TRBD2 (5 bases each). The CDR3 totals 14 residues. V was clipped by 3 bases and J by 0 bases, with 9 bases between them. The germline gives CDR1 MGHRA, CDR2 YSYEKL. The CDR3 region has the DNA TGCGCCAGCAGCCACCGGGACGGCTCCTACGAGCAGTACTTC. This gives the protein CASSHRDGSYEQYF.

This clonotype was observed a few times. The CDR3 sequence: CASSHRGRDSSYEQYF. CDR3 DNA: TGCGCCAGCAGCCACCGCGGGCGGGACAGCTCCTACGAGCAGTACTTC. The chain employs TRBV4-1 and TRBJ2-7; tentative D call: TRBD1 (7 bases). This CDR3 spans 16 amino acids. Between the trimmed V and J ends, which lost 3 bases and 0 bases, there was a span of 15 bases. Looked up from germline, CDR1 is MGHRA and CDR2 is YSYEKL.